Listed below are T cell receptor beta chains from one sample, sequenced in a study of human T cells and chemical hapten exposure. One entry per CDR3 protein, called by TCRdb with MiXCR from the RACE reads. The sample lists some 60,000 distinct CDR3 sequences, about 11% occurring once. Sequencing used whole blood, obtained in connection with sensitization to the hapten diphenylcyclopropenone (DPC). These receptor sequences come from a woman between 40 and 50 years old with alopecia areata. Some clones in this sample may be carry-over from other donors' samples. Each CDR3 is given with its conserved first and last residue. A D gene is named only where the DNA matches it firmly. Expanded clones get a size class; other rows say once, few or many, or leave the size out.

d_gene | j_gene | abundance | v_gene | CDR3nt | CDR3aa
. | TRBJ2-1 | many | TRBV5-4 | TGTGCCAGCAGCTTTCAGACGGGGAATGAGCAGTTCTTC | CASSFQTGNEQFF
. | TRBJ1-2 | few | TRBV7-9 | TGTGCCGGGGACGTGCTAGGGAACTATGGCTACACCTTC | CAGDVLGNYGYTF
. | TRBJ2-1 | many | TRBV7-2 | TGTGCCAGCAGCTTATCTACAGGCCTGAATGAGCAGTTCTTC | CASSLSTGLNEQFF
TRBD2 | TRBJ2-1 | many | TRBV20-1 | TGCAGTGCTAGAGACGCTAGCGGGGGGGGATTAAATGAGCAGTTCTTC | CSARDASGGGLNEQFF
. | TRBJ1-1 | many | TRBV19 | TGTGCCAGTAGTATTTATAGGGGGAGGGATGCAGCTTTCTTT | CASSIYRGRDAAFF
. | TRBJ2-7 | many | TRBV20-1 | TGCAGTGCTAGAGATCCTACGACGGTCTACGAGCAGTACTTC | CSARDPTTVYEQYF
. | TRBJ1-2 | few | TRBV7-2 | TGTGCCAGCAGCCCTCAGACCGGACAGCCCTATGGCTACACCTTC | CASSPQTGQPYGYTF
. | TRBJ2-2 | many | TRBV20-1 | TGCAGTGCCGAGCAGGGTGAGCGCACCGGGGAGCTGTTTTTT | CSAEQGERTGELFF
. | TRBJ1-2 | few | TRBV29-1 | TGCAGCGTTGAAGATTCACAAGGTCCTCTACAAGGCTACACCTTC | CSVEDSQGPLQGYTF
TRBD2 | TRBJ2-3 | few | TRBV7-3 | TGTGCCAGCAGCTTGAGGACTAGGACCCTCACAGATACGCAGTATTTT | CASSLRTRTLTDTQYF
TRBD2 | TRBJ2-3 | many | TRBV6-1 | TGTGCCAGCACGGCCCTAGCGGGGGCAGATACGCAGTATTTT | CASTALAGADTQYF
. | TRBJ2-5 | few | TRBV7-2 | TGTGCCAGCAGCCGCGGACAGCAAGAGACCCAGTACTTC | CASSRGQQETQYF
. | TRBJ2-2 | . | TRBV19 | TGTGCCAGTAAGGAGGGAACGAACACCGGGGAGCTGTTTTTT | CASKEGTNTGELFF
TRBD2 | TRBJ2-1 | . | TRBV24-1 | TGTGCCACCAGTGAAGCCAGCGGGAGGGCCGCCTACAATGAGCAGTTCTTC | CATSEASGRAAYNEQFF
TRBD2 | TRBJ2-3 | few | TRBV19 | TGTGCCAGTAGTACGGGACTAGCGGGGGTCACAGATACGCAGTATTTT | CASSTGLAGVTDTQYF
. | TRBJ2-3 | . | TRBV7-6 | TGTGCCAGCAGCCTCGCCTCGCGTAGCACAGATACGCAGTATTTT | CASSLASRSTDTQYF
. | TRBJ2-7 | . | TRBV4-2 | TGTGCCAGCAGCCAAGGGGAGGGGACACCTTCCTACGAGCAGTACTTC | CASSQGEGTPSYEQYF
. | TRBJ2-3 | few | TRBV18 | TGTGCCAGCTCACCACAGAGGGCCAAAGATACGCAGTATTTT | CASSPQRAKDTQYF
. | TRBJ2-2 | few | TRBV6-2/TRBV6-3 | TGTGCCAGCAGCGAGACATACGGGGAGCTGTTTTTT | CASSETYGELFF
. | TRBJ1-5 | many | TRBV28 | TGTGCCAGTGGAGATCAGCCCCAGCATTTT | CASGDQPQHF
. | TRBJ1-1 | . | TRBV29-1 | TGCAGCGCGAATTACAGGGAGTACACTGAAGCTTTCTTT | CSANYREYTEAFF
. | TRBJ1-6 | many | TRBV6-5 | TGTGCCAGCAGGGAAGGAGGCAATAATTCACCCCTCCACTTT | CASREGGNNSPLHF
. | TRBJ2-1 | few | TRBV29-1 | TGCAGCGTTGTACCCGGGTCTGAGCAGTTCTTC | CSVVPGSEQFF
. | TRBJ2-2 | . | TRBV29-1 | TGCAGCGCGATGGACGGCCCTAACACCGGGGAGCTGTTTTTT | CSAMDGPNTGELFF
. | TRBJ2-1 | . | TRBV9 | TGTGCCAGCAGCTCCCTGTACCATGAGCAGTTCTTC | CASSSLYHEQFF
. | TRBJ2-1 | . | TRBV29-1 | TGCAGCGTTGACGGGGCCGCTACCTACAATGAGCAGTTCTTC | CSVDGAATYNEQFF
TRBD1 | TRBJ1-6 | . | TRBV9 | TGTGCCAGCAGCCGGGGGACAGGGCGTTCACCCCTCCACTTT | CASSRGTGRSPLHF
. | TRBJ2-1 | many | TRBV9 | TGTGCCAGCAGCGTAGCGGTGGGGACCTACAATGAGCAGTTCTTC | CASSVAVGTYNEQFF
. | TRBJ2-7 | . | TRBV11-2 | TGTGCCAGCAGCTTAGCAATGATGGCAGGGAGGTCCCACGAGCAGTACTTC | CASSLAMMAGRSHEQYF
. | TRBJ2-2 | many | TRBV6-4 | TGTGCCAGCAGTGACACAGGGGAGGCCGGGGAGCTGTTTTTT | CASSDTGEAGELFF
TRBD1 | TRBJ1-3 | few | TRBV28 | TGTGCCAGCAGTTTACCGACAGGGAACGGAAACACCATATATTTT | CASSLPTGNGNTIYF
. | TRBJ1-6 | many | TRBV27 | TGTGCCAGCAGTTTATATAGAGGCAGGGATTCACCCCTCCACTTT | CASSLYRGRDSPLHF
. | TRBJ1-5 | many | TRBV30 | TGTGCCTGGAGCCCCGTTACAGGGTTCGGCAATCAGCCCCAGCATTTT | CAWSPVTGFGNQPQHF
TRBD2 | TRBJ2-3 | many | TRBV7-9 | TGTGCCAGCAGAAACCTAGCGGGGAGCGCAGATACGCAGTATTTT | CASRNLAGSADTQYF
. | TRBJ1-5 | many | TRBV3-1 | TGTGCCAGCAGCCAAGATCCAAGGGGAAATCAGCCCCAGCATTTT | CASSQDPRGNQPQHF
. | TRBJ1-1 | . | TRBV4-1 | TGCGCCAGCAGCCCCTCCCCGAACTTGAACACTGAAGCTTTCTTT | CASSPSPNLNTEAFF
. | TRBJ1-1 | many | TRBV20-1 | TGCAGTGCTAGGGCCGAGGGGTCGGGCACTGAAGCTTTCTTT | CSARAEGSGTEAFF
. | TRBJ2-2 | . | TRBV30 | TGTGCCTGGAGTCCCTGGACCCTGAACACCGGGGAGCTGTTTTTT | CAWSPWTLNTGELFF
. | TRBJ1-5 | few | TRBV6-2/TRBV6-3 | TGTGCCAGCACCTTTCGGGGGTTAGGCAATCAGCCCCAGCATTTT | CASTFRGLGNQPQHF
. | TRBJ2-2 | . | TRBV6-5 | TGTGCCAGCAGTTACGGAGCGAACACCGGGGAGCTGTTTTTT | CASSYGANTGELFF
. | TRBJ2-2 | . | TRBV6-5 | TGTGCCAGCAGTTACGTGGATGGGAAGTTCGGGGAGCTGTTTTTT | CASSYVDGKFGELFF
. | TRBJ1-3 | many | TRBV18 | TGTGCCAGCTCACAATCAGGATCTGGAAACACCATATATTTT | CASSQSGSGNTIYF
. | TRBJ2-1 | . | TRBV11-2 | TGTGTCAGCAGCTCCGTAGGGGGTCGACACAATGAGCAGTTCTTC | CVSSSVGGRHNEQFF
. | TRBJ1-3 | . | TRBV4-3 | TGCGCCAGCAGCCAAATGAGGAGCTCTGAAAACACCATATATTTT | CASSQMRSSENTIYF
TRBD1 | TRBJ1-5 | many | TRBV6-1 | TGTGCCAGCAGTGTACAGGGGAATCAGCCCCAGCATTTT | CASSVQGNQPQHF
TRBD1 | TRBJ2-5 | many | TRBV11-2 | TGTGCCAGCAGCTATCAGGGGGTCCAAGAGACCCAGTACTTC | CASSYQGVQETQYF